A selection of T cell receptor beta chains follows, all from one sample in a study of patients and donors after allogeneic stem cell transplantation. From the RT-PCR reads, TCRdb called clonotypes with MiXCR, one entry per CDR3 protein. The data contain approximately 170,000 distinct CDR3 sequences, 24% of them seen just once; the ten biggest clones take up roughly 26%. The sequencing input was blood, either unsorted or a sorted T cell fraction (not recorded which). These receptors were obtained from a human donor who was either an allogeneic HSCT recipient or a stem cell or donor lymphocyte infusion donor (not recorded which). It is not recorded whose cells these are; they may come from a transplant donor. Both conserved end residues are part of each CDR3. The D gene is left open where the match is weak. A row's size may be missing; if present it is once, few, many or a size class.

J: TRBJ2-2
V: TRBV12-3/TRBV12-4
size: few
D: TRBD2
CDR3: CASSRGRAPTGELFF
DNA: TGTGCCAGCAGTCGCGGGAGGGCCCCCACCGGGGAGCTGTTTTTT

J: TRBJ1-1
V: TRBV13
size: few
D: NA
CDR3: CASSLSEGTVGRGTEAFF
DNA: TGTGCCAGCAGCTTAAGTGAAGGGACCGTGGGACGGGGCACTGAAGCTTTCTTT

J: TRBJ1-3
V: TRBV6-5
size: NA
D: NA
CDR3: CASSYAPYSLSGNTIYF
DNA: TGTGCCAGCAGTTACGCGCCATACTCTCTCTCTGGAAACACCATATATTTT

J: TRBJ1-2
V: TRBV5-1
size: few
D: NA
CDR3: CASSFRQYAYGYTF
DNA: TGCGCCAGCAGCTTTCGTCAATACGCCTATGGCTACACCTTC

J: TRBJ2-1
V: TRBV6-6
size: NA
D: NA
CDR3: CASSYLGTVSSYNEQFF
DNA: TGTGCCAGCAGTTACCTCGGGACGGTCAGCTCCTACAATGAGCAGTTCTTC

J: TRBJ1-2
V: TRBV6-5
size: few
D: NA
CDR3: CASSYSEKSYGYTF
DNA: TGTGCCAGCAGTTACTCCGAGAAATCCTATGGCTACACCTTC

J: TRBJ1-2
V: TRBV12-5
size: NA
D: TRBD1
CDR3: CASGVRDRPQLNYGYTF
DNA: TGTGCTAGTGGTGTCCGGGACAGACCTCAACTTAACTATGGCTACACCTTC

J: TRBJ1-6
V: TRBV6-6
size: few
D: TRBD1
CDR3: CASSSTGAGSPLHF
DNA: TGTGCCAGCAGTTCGACAGGGGCAGGTTCACCCCTCCACTTT

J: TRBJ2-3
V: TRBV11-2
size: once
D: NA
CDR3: CASSLWPSLVSTDTQYF
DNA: TGTGCCAGCAGCTTATGGCCTAGCCTGGTCAGCACAGATACGCAGTATTTT

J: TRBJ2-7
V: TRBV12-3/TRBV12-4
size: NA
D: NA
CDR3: CASSLARLGGRSSYEQYF
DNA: TGTGCCAGCAGTTTAGCCCGCTTGGGAGGAAGGAGCTCCTACGAGCAGTACTTC

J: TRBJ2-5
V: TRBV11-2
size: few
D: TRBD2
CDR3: CASSLDGLARYQETQYF
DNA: TGTGCCAGCAGCTTAGACGGACTAGCTAGGTACCAAGAGACCCAGTACTTC

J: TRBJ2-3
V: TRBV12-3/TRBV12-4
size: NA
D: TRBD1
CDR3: CASSYSTGDTDTQYF
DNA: TGTGCCAGCAGTTATTCGACAGGGGACACAGATACGCAGTATTTT

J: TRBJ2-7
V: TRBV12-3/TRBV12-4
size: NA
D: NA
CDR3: CASSFVEPQGYEQYF
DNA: TGTGCCAGCAGTTTCGTTGAACCACAGGGCTACGAGCAGTACTTC

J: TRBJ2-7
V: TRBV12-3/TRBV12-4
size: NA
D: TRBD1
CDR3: CASSDRAESYEQYF
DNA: TGTGCCAGCAGTGACAGGGCCGAGTCCTACGAGCAGTACTTC

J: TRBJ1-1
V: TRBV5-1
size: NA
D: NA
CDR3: CASSLGRGGADTEAFF
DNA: TGCGCCAGCAGCTTGGGCCGAGGGGGAGCTGACACTGAAGCTTTCTTT

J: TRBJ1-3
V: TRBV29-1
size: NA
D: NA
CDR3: CSVEDYSRGSTINF
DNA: TGCAGCGTTGAAGATTATTCGCGAGGATCCACCATAAATTTT

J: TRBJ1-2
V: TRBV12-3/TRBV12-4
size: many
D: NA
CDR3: CASSSSDINYGYTF
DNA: TGTGCCAGCAGTTCCTCGGACATTAACTATGGCTACACCTTC

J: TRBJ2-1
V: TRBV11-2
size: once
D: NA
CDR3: CASRQIGNNEQFF
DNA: TGTGCCAGCAGACAAATTGGGAACAATGAGCAGTTCTTC

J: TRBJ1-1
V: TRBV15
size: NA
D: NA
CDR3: CATSRDSNSNTEAFF
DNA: TGTGCCACCAGCAGAGATTCCAACTCGAACACTGAAGCTTTCTTT

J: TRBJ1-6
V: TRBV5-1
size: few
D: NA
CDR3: CASSRRRLGSPLHF
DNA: TGCGCCAGCAGCCGACGGAGGCTTGGATCACCCCTCCACTTT

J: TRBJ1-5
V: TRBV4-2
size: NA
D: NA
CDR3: CASSQDEGQPQHF
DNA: TGTGCCAGCAGCCAAGATGAGGGACAGCCCCAGCATTTT

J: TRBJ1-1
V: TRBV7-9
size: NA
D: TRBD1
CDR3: CASSLGDREGTEAFF
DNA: TGTGCCAGCAGCTTGGGGGACAGGGAAGGCACTGAAGCTTTCTTT

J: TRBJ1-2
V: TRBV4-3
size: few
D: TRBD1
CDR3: CASSQDSDRALGYTF
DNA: TGCGCCAGCAGCCAAGACTCGGACAGGGCGCTTGGCTACACCTTC

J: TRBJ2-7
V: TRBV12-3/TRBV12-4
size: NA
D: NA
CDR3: CASSFGTVDYEQYF
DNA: TGTGCCAGCAGTTTTGGGACGGTGGACTACGAGCAGTACTTC

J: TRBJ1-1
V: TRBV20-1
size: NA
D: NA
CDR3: CSASAPTEAFF
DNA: TGCAGTGCTAGCGCACCCACTGAAGCTTTCTTT

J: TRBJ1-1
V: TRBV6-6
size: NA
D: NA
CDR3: CASRTLADEAFF
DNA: TGTGCCAGCAGAACACTGGCCGATGAAGCTTTCTTT

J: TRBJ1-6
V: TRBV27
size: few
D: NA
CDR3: CASGHLNNSPLHF
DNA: TGTGCCAGCGGACACCTCAATAATTCACCCCTCCACTTT

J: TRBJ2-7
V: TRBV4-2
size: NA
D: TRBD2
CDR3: CASSRRLADDYEQYF
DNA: TGTGCCAGCAGCCGCCGACTAGCTGATGACTACGAGCAGTACTTC

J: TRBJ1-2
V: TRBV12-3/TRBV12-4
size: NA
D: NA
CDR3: CASSARESPNYGYTF
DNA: TGTGCCAGCAGTGCTCGCGAGTCCCCCAACTATGGCTACACCTTC

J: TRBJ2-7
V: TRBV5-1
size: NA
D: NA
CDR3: CASSPATVYEQYF
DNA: TGCGCCAGCAGCCCTGCGACAGTCTACGAGCAGTACTTC

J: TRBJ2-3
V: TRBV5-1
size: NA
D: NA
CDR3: CASSLMGGDTQYF
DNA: TGCGCCAGCAGCTTGATGGGGGGAGATACGCAGTATTTT

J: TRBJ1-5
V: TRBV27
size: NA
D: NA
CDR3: CASSLFDSNQPQHF
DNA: TGTGCCAGCAGTTTATTTGATAGCAATCAGCCCCAGCATTTT

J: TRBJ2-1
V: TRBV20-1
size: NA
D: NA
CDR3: CSARDFVYEQFF
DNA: TGCAGTGCTAGAGATTTTGTTTATGAGCAGTTCTTC

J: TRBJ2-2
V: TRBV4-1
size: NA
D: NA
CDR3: CASSQDSTVGTGELFF
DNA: TGCGCCAGCAGCCAAGATTCGACAGTCGGAACCGGGGAGCTGTTTTTT

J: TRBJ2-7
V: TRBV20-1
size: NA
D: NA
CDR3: CSARDRAGVWYEQYF
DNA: TGCAGTGCTAGAGATCGGGCAGGGGTTTGGTACGAGCAGTACTTC

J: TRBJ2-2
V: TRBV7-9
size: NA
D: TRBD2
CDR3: CASSPPFGTTTTGELFF
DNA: TGTGCCAGCAGCCCTCCTTTTGGGACTACGACCACCGGGGAGCTGTTTTTT

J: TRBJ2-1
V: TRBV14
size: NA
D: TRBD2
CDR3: CASSHPGLGSYNEQFF
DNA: TGTGCCAGCAGCCACCCGGGACTAGGGAGTTACAATGAGCAGTTCTTC

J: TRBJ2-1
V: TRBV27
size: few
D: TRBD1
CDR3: CASSPLVQGAGNEQFF
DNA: TGTGCCAGCAGTCCATTGGTCCAGGGGGCCGGCAATGAGCAGTTCTTC